A selection of T cell receptor beta chains follows, all from one sample in a study of blood T cell repertoires in COVID-19. The repertoire was sequenced with immunoSEQ multiplex PCR; TCRdb's copy has only in-frame clones and lacks some. This sample has 290,000 or so clones, with approximately 90% found just once. Material: peripheral blood. The receptor set was obtained from a man aged 18 to 35 with active or convalescent COVID-19. Both conserved end residues are part of each CDR3. Fields, in order: J gene, D gene, clone size, V gene, CDR3 DNA, CDR3 protein. A D gene is named only where the DNA matches it firmly. Clone size, where shown, is once, few, many, or a class for clones that have expanded.

TRBJ1-6	.	.	TRBV9	TGTGCCAGCACCGAGACTACCGGGAATTCACCCCTCCACTTT	CASTETTGNSPLHF
TRBJ1-2	.	.	TRBV4-3	TGCGCCAGCAGCCAAGATAGGGGGACACACTATGGCTACACCTTC	CASSQDRGTHYGYTF
TRBJ1-2	.	.	TRBV29-1	TGCAGCGTTACCAGGGGCAAGAACTATGGCTACACCTTC	CSVTRGKNYGYTF
TRBJ2-1	TRBD2	.	TRBV9	TGTGCCAGCAGCCCCCGCGGGGGGGCAGTAAGTAATGAGCAGTTCTTC	CASSPRGGAVSNEQFF
TRBJ1-1	.	.	TRBV13	TGTGCCAGCAGCCCGGACCTGGACTTTAACACTGAAGCTTTCTTT	CASSPDLDFNTEAFF
TRBJ2-7	TRBD1	.	TRBV7-9	TGTGCCAGCAGCCTGCAGACAGGGAGAGTTGGGGAGCAGTACTTC	CASSLQTGRVGEQYF
TRBJ1-1	.	.	TRBV19	TGTGCCAGTAGTTACTCCGAGAACACTGAAGCTTTCTTT	CASSYSENTEAFF
TRBJ2-4	TRBD2	.	TRBV27	TGTGCCAGCAGTTCGAAGCGGGGAAACATTCAGTACTTC	CASSSKRGNIQYF
TRBJ2-2	.	.	TRBV6-6	TGTGCCAGCAGTTACTCCGACCAGGGGGAGGCCGGGGAGCTGTTTTTT	CASSYSDQGEAGELFF
TRBJ1-1	.	.	TRBV18	TGTGCCAGCTCACCCGGGTGGATGAACACTGAAGCTTTCTTT	CASSPGWMNTEAFF
TRBJ2-1	TRBD1	.	TRBV7-8	TGTGCCAGCAGTTCAACCCGGGACAGGTTATATGTGAGTGAGCAGTTCTTC	CASSSTRDRLYVSEQFF
TRBJ2-3	TRBD1	.	TRBV6-6	TGTGCCAGCAGTTACGGACAGGGTCTGGGAGATACGCAGTATTTT	CASSYGQGLGDTQYF
TRBJ1-1	.	.	TRBV28	TGTGCCAGCATAACAGGAGCGGGACGGGCAACTGAAGCTTTCTTT	CASITGAGRATEAFF
TRBJ2-3	TRBD2	.	TRBV5-1	TGCGCCAGCAGCTTGGGACTAGCGGGGGTAGCGGATACGCAGTATTTT	CASSLGLAGVADTQYF
TRBJ1-1	.	.	TRBV10-2	TGCGCCAGCAGTGAGAAGTATTTCCACCAAACCCGCTCAGTTGCTTTCTTT	CASSEKYFHQTRSVAFF
TRBJ2-5	.	.	TRBV18	TGTGCCAGCTCACCAGGAAGGGGTCAGTACCAAGAGACCCAGTACTTC	CASSPGRGQYQETQYF
TRBJ1-2	.	.	TRBV6-5	TGTGCCAGCAGCCCAGCGAGGGACTATGGCTACACCTTC	CASSPARDYGYTF
TRBJ2-7	.	.	TRBV6-6	TGTGCCAGCAGTTCGGCGCGAGGTGCCTACGAGCAGTACTTC	CASSSARGAYEQYF
TRBJ2-7	.	.	TRBV7-8	TGTGCCAGCAGCTTGAGCGGTGGGCAGGTTGGATCCGAGCAGTACTTC	CASSLSGGQVGSEQYF
TRBJ1-1	.	.	TRBV5-1	TGCGCCAGCAGCTTTTCCGGAGTGAACACTGAAGCTTTCTTT	CASSFSGVNTEAFF
TRBJ2-7	.	.	TRBV7-8	TGTGCCAGCAGCTTCGGGGATTTAGGATACGAGCAGTACTTC	CASSFGDLGYEQYF
TRBJ1-6	.	.	TRBV18	TGTGCCAGCTCACCATCCATCGTAGATTCACCCCTCCACTTT	CASSPSIVDSPLHF
TRBJ2-7	.	.	TRBV29-1	TGCAGCGTTGTGGGCAGAAATACCTACGAGCAGTACTTC	CSVVGRNTYEQYF
TRBJ2-3	TRBD1	.	TRBV9	TGTGCCAGCAGCGGGGGGACAGGGAGCACAGATACGCAGTATTTT	CASSGGTGSTDTQYF
TRBJ2-7	TRBD2	.	TRBV5-1	TGCGCCAGCAGCTTGGGACTAGCGCAGACCTACGAGCAGTACTTC	CASSLGLAQTYEQYF
TRBJ2-5	.	once	TRBV10-2	TGCGCCAGCAGAGTTCCGGGAGACCTCCAAGAGACCCAGTACTTC	CASRVPGDLQETQYF
TRBJ2-5	.	.	TRBV24-1	TGTGCCACCAGTGATTTTAGGACTGAACAAGAGACCCAGTACTTC	CATSDFRTEQETQYF
TRBJ2-5	.	.	TRBV11-2	TGTGCCAGCGAAGGACAAAATCAAGAGACCCAGTACTTC	CASEGQNQETQYF
TRBJ1-5	TRBD1	once	TRBV29-1	TGCAGCGTAAGTACAGGGGGCTGGGATCAGCCCCAGCATTTT	CSVSTGGWDQPQHF
TRBJ2-1	.	.	TRBV11-2	TGTGCCAGCAGCTTGGGGGGGCGGTACAATGAGCAGTTCTTC	CASSLGGRYNEQFF
TRBJ2-5	TRBD2	.	TRBV27	TGTGCCAGCGGGGACCTGGGAGGACTAGAAGAGACCCAGTACTTC	CASGDLGGLEETQYF
TRBJ1-1	TRBD1	.	TRBV15	TGTGCCACCAGCAAAAGACAGGGTGAAGCTTTCTTT	CATSKRQGEAFF
TRBJ2-5	TRBD2	.	TRBV28	TGTGCCAGCAGTTTAGGCGCTAGCGGGAAACAAGAGACCCAGTACTTC	CASSLGASGKQETQYF
TRBJ1-4	.	.	TRBV19	TGTGCCAGTAGTATGGGGACTCAGCCCGAAAAACTGTTTTTT	CASSMGTQPEKLFF
TRBJ1-5	.	.	TRBV3-1/TRBV3-2	TGTGCCAGCAGCCATGGTAATACTGCCGTTGCCCAGCATTTT	CASSHGNTAVAQHF
TRBJ1-1	.	.	TRBV14	TGTGCCAGCAGCCAGATAATGGGAGGGAAGAGCACTGAAGCTTTCTTT	CASSQIMGGKSTEAFF
TRBJ1-2	TRBD1	.	TRBV7-8	TGTGCCAGCAGGTTACAGGGGGCGGGTGGTGGCTACACCTTC	CASRLQGAGGGYTF
TRBJ2-3	TRBD2	.	TRBV7-2	TGTGCCAGCAGCCCGGGGGGTATCACAGATACGCAGTATTTT	CASSPGGITDTQYF
TRBJ2-1	TRBD2	.	TRBV5-6	TGTGCCAGCAGCCAAGGGACTAGCGGGTACAATGAGCAGTTCTTC	CASSQGTSGYNEQFF
TRBJ2-3	.	.	TRBV5-4	TGTGCCAGCAGCTTATCTACTAGCACAGATACGCAGTATTTT	CASSLSTSTDTQYF
TRBJ1-4	TRBD1	.	TRBV5-1	TGCGCCAGCAGCCTGCTGGGGACAGGGGAAAATGAAAAACTGTTTTTT	CASSLLGTGENEKLFF
TRBJ2-3	.	.	TRBV5-4	TGTGCCAGCAGCTTGGCGGGACTCGTCACAGATACGCAGTATTTT	CASSLAGLVTDTQYF
TRBJ1-2	TRBD1	.	TRBV7-2	TGTGCCAGCAGCACCTATACAGGGGTCCTTGGCTACACCTTC	CASSTYTGVLGYTF
TRBJ2-2	TRBD2	.	TRBV9	TGTGCCAGCACCAGCGGGGGCTCGAACACCGGGGAGCTGTTTTTT	CASTSGGSNTGELFF
TRBJ1-4	TRBD1	.	TRBV7-9	TGTGCCAGCAGCTTAGGACAGGGAGGAAAACTGTTTTTT	CASSLGQGGKLFF
TRBJ1-3	.	.	TRBV15	TGTGCCACCAGCATCTATAGGGAGGGCGCTGGAAACACCATATATTTT	CATSIYREGAGNTIYF
TRBJ1-1	TRBD1	.	TRBV10-3	TGTGCCATCAGAGACTCGGACAGGGGTACCACTGAAGCTTTCTTT	CAIRDSDRGTTEAFF
TRBJ1-1	TRBD1	.	TRBV7-3	TGTGCCAGCAGCTTAAGGGCAGGGGGCAGGACTGAAGCTTTCTTT	CASSLRAGGRTEAFF
TRBJ2-7	.	.	TRBV10-3	TGTGCCATCAGTGAGTCCGGGGGAGTCGAGCAGTACTTC	CAISESGGVEQYF
TRBJ2-7	.	.	TRBV5-4	TGTGCCAGCAGCTTGTCGGGTTGGGAGCAGTACTTC	CASSLSGWEQYF
TRBJ2-3	.	.	TRBV15	TGTGCCACCAGCATCTTAGCGTCCACAGATACGCAGTATTTT	CATSILASTDTQYF
TRBJ2-1	TRBD1	few	TRBV6-2/TRBV6-3	TGTGCCAGCAGCCCAGGACAGGGGTGGTTCAATGAGCAGTTCTTC	CASSPGQGWFNEQFF